Following are 32 T cell receptor beta chains from one sample sequenced in a study of shared clonotypes between healthy human individuals. Sequencing used immunoSEQ multiplex PCR; TCRdb keeps in-frame clones, though not all of them. The sample lists 550,000 to 750,000 clones; 92% were seen once. Terminally differentiated effector memory CD45RA+ cells were left out of the naive CD8 fraction, which was CD45RO-negative and positively selected for CCR7. The sample taken for sequencing was naive CD8+ T cells sorted from blood. These receptors were collected from a man between 25 and 39 years old in good health.

The chain is built from TRBV7-2 and TRBJ1-3, with D unclear. V was shortened by 5 bases and J by 8 bases, with 10 bases between the two germline ends. The CDR3 is 12 residues long. CDR1 and CDR2 (germline): SGHTA, FQGNSA. CDR3 bases: TGTGCCAGCAGCCCCCTCGCCGACACCATATATTTT. It is translated as CASSPLADTIYF.

The chain couples TRBV4-3 to TRBJ2-2; D gene uncertain. The germline gives CDR1 LGHNA, CDR2 YSLEER. Trimming stripped 6 bases from V and 3 bases from J, with 8 bases between. The CDR3 is 13 amino acids. The CDR3 nucleotides are TGCGCCAGCAGTCGTAGCTACACCGGGGAGCTGTTTTTT. Protein product: CASSRSYTGELFF.

The genes are TRBV9 and TRBJ2-7; 8 positions match TRBD1. With V trimmed by 2 bases and J by 6 bases, 7 bases remained unmatched. Germline CDR1 is SGDLS and CDR2 is YYNGEE. CDR3 length equals 14 residues. CDR3 sequence reads: CASSVGQGLGEQYF. The CDR3 DNA follows: TGTGCCAGCAGCGTTGGACAGGGCCTGGGCGAGCAGTACTTC.

This clone was counted a few times. The chain combines TRBV29-1 with TRBJ2-7, with TRBD2 matching over 8 bases. CDR1 is SQVTM, CDR2 ANQGSEA, per germline. J was trimmed by 5 bases and V by 7 bases; bases with no gene match: 13. The CDR3 sequence is 14 residues long. In DNA, the CDR3 is TGCAGCGCCGGCAGCGGGAGCTTGTTCGACGAGCAGTACTTC. It specifies CSAGSGSLFDEQYF.

In DNA form, the CDR3 reads TGTGCCAGCTCACCCAGCAGGGGGGCCTCTGGAAACACCATATATTTT. Encoded protein: CASSPSRGASGNTIYF. V gene TRBV18 combines with J gene TRBJ1-3; 7 nucleotides align to TRBD1. Germline V lookup: CDR1 KGHSH, CDR2 LQKENI. The junction had 5 bases not matched to a gene; V was cut back by 3 bases and J by 0 bases. This CDR3 has 16 residues.

This clone has a handful of counts. The chain has TRBV13 and TRBJ2-1, with D tentatively TRBD1 (7 bases). The CDR3 has 14 amino acids. Germline CDR1 is PRHDT and CDR2 is FYEKMQ (reference sequence). Trimming pared 5 bases from V and 7 bases from J, leaving 15 bases between. The CDR3 region has the DNA TGTGCCAGCAGCAAAGCAGGGGGGAGGAATGAGCAGTTCTTC. Amino acid sequence: CASSKAGGRNEQFF.

This chain uses TRBV27 with TRBJ1-2; TRBD1 is a possible D gene (6 bases). The CDR3 spans 14 residues. CDR1 is MNHEY and CDR2 is SMNVEV in the germline V gene (reference sequence). Deletions cut 8 bases from V and 4 bases from J, with 17 bases between. The CDR3 DNA follows: TGTGCCAGCGGAATTCACAGGGTGGGCTATGGCTACACCTTC. Translating gives CASGIHRVGYGYTF.

CDR3 sequence (DNA): TGTGCCAGCAGTTCCAGCCAGGCCTACGCCAATGAGCAGTTCTTC. Protein: CASSSSQAYANEQFF. The V and J genes are TRBV6-5 and TRBJ2-1, with unresolved D. The germline V gene has CDR1 MNHEY and CDR2 SVGAGI. The CDR3 has 15 residues. V gave up 4 bases and J gave up 6 bases, with 16 bases separating them.

The chain couples TRBV6-6 to TRBJ2-1, with TRBD1 matching 7 bases. CDR3 length: 12 residues. Per the germline V gene, CDR1 is MNHNY and CDR2 is SVGAGI (reference sequence). The junction had 5 bases not matched to a gene; V was cut back by 10 bases and J by 5 bases. CDR3 sequence: CATGQVNNEQFF. DNA for the CDR3: TGTGCCACCGGACAGGTTAACAATGAGCAGTTCTTC.

The J gene is TRBJ2-7, the V gene TRBV10-3; TRBD1 or TRBD2 may be the D gene (5 bases each). V was cut by 5 bases and J by 0 bases, with 8 bases left in between. The CDR3 is 13 residues long. Germline V gives CDR1 ENHRY, CDR2 SYGVKD. The CDR3 bases are TGTGCCATCAGTATAGGGACCTCCTACGAGCAGTACTTC. As protein: CAISIGTSYEQYF.

The chain is built from TRBV4-2 and TRBJ2-5, with 13 bases that match TRBD2. Germline V gene data show CDR1 as LGHNA and CDR2 as YNFKEQ. The CDR3 runs 16 residues. The J segment lost 4 bases and the V segment lost 5 bases, leaving 7 bases of the junction unmatched. The CDR3 is CASSWTSGSSGETQYF. CDR3 nucleotides: TGTGCCAGCAGCTGGACTAGCGGGAGTTCGGGAGAGACCCAGTACTTC.

This chain uses TRBV19 with TRBJ1-1, with D perhaps TRBD1 (6 bases). V was clipped by 6 bases and J by 0 bases, with 14 bases between them. The germline gives CDR1 LNHDA, CDR2 SQIVND (reference sequence). The CDR3 is made up of 15 amino acids. The CDR3, as DNA: TGTGCCAGTAGCCTTGCACAGGGAGTGAACACTGAAGCTTTCTTT. Amino acid sequence: CASSLAQGVNTEAFF.

V and J are TRBV28 and TRBJ1-2; D possibly corresponds to TRBD1 (6 bases). Germline loops: CDR1 MDHEN, CDR2 SYDVKM. V dropped 5 bases and J dropped 5 bases, with 12 bases sitting between them. The CDR3 loop spans 13 amino acids. CDR3 DNA: TGTGCCAGCAGTCCCAGGGGATGGTATGGCTACACCTTC. As protein: CASSPRGWYGYTF.

The V call is TRBV9, the J call TRBJ2-7; D gene ambiguous. The CDR3 length is 13 residues. CDR1 SGDLS and CDR2 YYNGEE come from the germline V gene. Trimming took 7 bases from V and 0 from J, leaving 11 bases between them. The CDR3 loop is CASATANSYEQYF. DNA for the CDR3: TGTGCCAGCGCCACAGCCAACTCCTACGAGCAGTACTTC.

Only one count was recorded for this clone. This chain connects TRBV6-1 to TRBJ2-1; 8 bases are a match to TRBD2. The CDR3 length is 15 residues. CDR1 and CDR2 from the germline V gene are MNHNS and SASEGT. Losses at the gene ends were 1 base for V and 5 bases for J; bases not matched to a gene: 4. CDR3 sequence reads: CASSEEVAGNNEQFF. The CDR3 DNA sequence: TGTGCCAGCAGTGAAGAGGTAGCGGGGAACAATGAGCAGTTCTTC.

The sample holds one count of this clone. This sequence joins TRBV19 and TRBJ1-1; perhaps TRBD1 as D (6 bases). V was trimmed by 6 bases and J by 0 bases, leaving 17 bases between them. The CDR3 is 16 amino acids. From germline, CDR1 is LNHDA and CDR2 SQIVND (reference sequence). CDR3 in DNA: TGTGCCAGTAGCATACCAGGGGACCTATTGAACACTGAAGCTTTCTTT. It is translated as CASSIPGDLLNTEAFF.

The gene calls are TRBV27 and TRBJ2-7; D gene ambiguous. This CDR3 spans 15 amino acids. Germline V gene data show CDR1 as MNHEY and CDR2 as SMNVEV (reference sequence). Trimming took off 5 bases at V and 3 bases at J, with 17 bases between the two ends. CDR3 DNA sequence: TGTGCCAGCAGTCTCGACGGAACCGGGCTCTACGAGCAGTACTTC. It is translated as CASSLDGTGLYEQYF.

The chain is built from TRBV28 and TRBJ2-7; 11 nucleotides align to TRBD1. The V gene's germline CDR1 is MDHEN and CDR2 SYDVKM. CDR3 length equals 15 residues. V was clipped by 3 bases and J by 5 bases; unmatched bases: 6. This CDR3 is CASSFPDRGPNEQYF. The CDR3 DNA follows: TGTGCCAGCAGTTTCCCGGACAGGGGGCCCAACGAGCAGTACTTC.

V gene TRBV11-2 combines with J gene TRBJ2-7; D may be TRBD2 (7 bases). Germline CDR1 reads SGHAT; CDR2 reads FQNNGV. The V end lost 3 bases, the J end lost 3 bases, and 24 bases lay between the germline ends. This CDR3 comprises 18 residues. This CDR3 is CASSFIGGSAGEYYEQYF. As DNA, the CDR3 is TGTGCCAGCAGCTTTATAGGGGGGTCGGCGGGAGAGTACTACGAGCAGTACTTC.

This chain links TRBV27 with TRBJ2-1; D gene unclear. The CDR3 spans 13 residues. V dropped 10 bases and J dropped 4 bases, with 14 bases sitting between them. CDR1 MNHEY and CDR2 SMNVEV come from the germline V gene (reference sequence). The CDR3 coding sequence is TGTGCCACCATAGCCGAGTCGTACAATGAGCAGTTCTTC. Translation gives CATIAESYNEQFF.

This clone appeared a single time. This chain links TRBV28 with TRBJ1-4; 8 nucleotides match TRBD1. CDR1 MDHEN and CDR2 SYDVKM come from the germline V gene. This CDR3 comprises 15 residues. Trimming at V came to 5 bases and at J to 8 bases, leaving 10 bases not matched to a gene. The CDR3 DNA reads as TGTGCCAGCAGTCCCCAGGGGGCGGAGGGCGAAAAACTGTTTTTT. Protein: CASSPQGAEGEKLFF.

The rearrangement uses TRBV4-3 and TRBJ2-1; 10 bases match TRBD2. V was pared by 1 base and J by 0 bases, with 12 bases of the junction left unmatched. This CDR3 is 20 amino acids long. Per germline, CDR1 LGHNA and CDR2 YSLEER. CDR3 nucleotide sequence: TGCGCCAGCAGCCAAGCTGGGGACCTGACTAGCGGGTTCTCCTACAATGAGCAGTTCTTC. It codes for CASSQAGDLTSGFSYNEQFF.

The chain combines TRBV27 with TRBJ2-5, with 7 bases lining up with TRBD2. The CDR3 is 17 amino acids. Germline V gene data show CDR1 as MNHEY and CDR2 as SMNVEV (reference sequence). V lost 2 bases to trimming and J lost 1 base; unmatched junction nucleotides: 10. The chain's CDR3 is CASSLTAGRVGQETQYF. CDR3 sequence (DNA): TGTGCCAGCAGTTTAACGGCAGGGAGGGTTGGCCAAGAGACCCAGTACTTC.

This chain joins TRBV7-9 and TRBJ2-5, with D tentatively TRBD2 (7 bases). The CDR3 consists of 17 residues. V was clipped by 3 bases and J by 3 bases, with 20 bases between them. Germline V gene lookup returns CDR1 SEHNR and CDR2 FQNEAQ (reference sequence). CDR3 coding DNA: TGTGCCAGCAGCTTCGGGGGGCGATCCGAGCGGGAAGAGACCCAGTACTTC. It is translated as CASSFGGRSEREETQYF.

The J gene is TRBJ2-3, the V gene TRBV5-8, with TRBD2 identical over 8 bases. The CDR3 spans 16 residues. Germline trimming cut 4 bases from V and 5 bases from J; bases unmatched to any gene: 12. Looked up from germline, CDR1 is SGHTS and CDR2 is YDEGEE. The CDR3: CASSPRRTSFLDTQYF. The CDR3 nucleotides are TGTGCCAGCAGCCCTAGGAGGACTAGCTTCTTAGATACGCAGTATTTT. Full variable domain (rest looked up from reference TRBV5-8 and TRBJ2-3): EAGVTQSPTHLIKTRGQQATLRCSPISGHTSVYWYQQALGLGLQFLLWYDEGEERNRGNFPPRFSGRQFPNYSSELNVNALELEDSALYLCASSPRRTSFLDTQYFGPGTRLTVL.

The V and J genes are TRBV6-5 and TRBJ1-5; perhaps TRBD1 as D (5 bases). This CDR3 has 13 residues. V was shortened by 8 bases and J by 5 bases, with 13 bases between the two germline ends. Germline values: CDR1 MNHEY, CDR2 SVGAGI. CDR3 residues: CASSGLLDQPQHF. CDR3 in DNA: TGTGCCAGCTCAGGGCTCCTTGATCAGCCCCAGCATTTT.

The chain employs TRBV11-3 and TRBJ2-1; D uncertain. Germline assignment: CDR1 SGHNT and CDR2 YENEEA. Trimming took off 5 bases at V and 4 bases at J, with 6 bases between the two ends. CDR3 length: 12 amino acids. The CDR3 coding sequence is TGTGCCAGCAGCGCACAGTACAATGAGCAGTTCTTC. It specifies CASSAQYNEQFF.

The chain carries TRBV29-1 and TRBJ2-7; TRBD2 agrees at 8 bases. CDR3 size: 12 residues. Trimming removed 6 bases from V and 2 bases from J; junction bases left unmatched: 3. Germline V gene sequence: CDR1 SQVTM, CDR2 ANQGSEA. This CDR3 reads CSVAGGAYEQYF. Written as DNA, the CDR3 is TGCAGCGTGGCGGGAGGAGCCTACGAGCAGTACTTC.

This chain connects TRBV27 to TRBJ2-7; D is possibly TRBD1 (6 bases). Trimming took off 7 bases at V and 2 bases at J, with 12 bases between the two ends. The CDR3 has 13 amino acids. CDR1 and CDR2 (germline): MNHEY, SMNVEV (reference sequence). CDR3 residues: CASNRAGTYEQYF. Written as DNA, the CDR3 is TGTGCCAGCAACAGGGCCGGGACCTACGAGCAGTACTTC.

The V and J genes are TRBV5-1 and TRBJ1-2; D perhaps matches TRBD1 (5 bases). The V gene's germline CDR1 is SGHRS and CDR2 YFSETQ. This CDR3 spans 14 amino acids. Trimming shortened V by 1 base and J by 2 bases, and 9 bases separated the two germline ends. The CDR3 reads CASSLLGGNYGYTF. Here the CDR3 DNA reads TGCGCCAGCAGCTTGCTCGGGGGGAACTATGGCTACACCTTC.

The chain carries TRBV7-9 and TRBJ1-4; 8 bases align to TRBD1. Germline CDR1 reads SEHNR; CDR2 reads FQNEAQ (reference sequence). Unmatched junction bases numbered 1, after V lost 3 bases and J lost 10 bases. The length of the CDR3 is 12 residues. CDR3 in DNA: TGTGCCAGCAGCTTGGACAGGGCAAAACTGTTTTTT. Its translation is CASSLDRAKLFF.

The chain recombines TRBV29-1 with TRBJ2-2, with D maybe TRBD2 (6 bases). The germline V gene encodes CDR1 SQVTM and CDR2 ANQGSEA. Between the trimmed V and J ends, which lost 7 bases and 2 bases, there was a span of 8 bases. The CDR3 covers 12 residues. The CDR3 loop is CSADYNTGELFF. In DNA, the CDR3 is TGCAGCGCGGACTACAACACCGGGGAGCTGTTTTTT.